Listed below are T cell receptor beta chains from one sample, sequenced in a study of blood T cell repertoires in COVID-19. Profiled with immunoSEQ multiplex PCR; TCRdb holds only in-frame clones, not every one. The sample consists of about 180,000 clones, about 80% of them appearing once. Sequencing was carried out using peripheral blood. These receptors originate from a man aged 70-80 years with active or convalescent COVID-19. CDR3s include the opening cysteine and the closing phenylalanine or tryptophan.

TRBV4-2	TRBJ2-3	CASSMGLSRTDTQYF
TRBV4-2	TRBJ2-7	CASSQVVGQGNYEQYF
TRBV12-5	TRBJ1-1	CASGLATLGANTEAFF
TRBV9	TRBJ2-1	CASSPGDNEQFF
TRBV20-1	TRBJ2-5	CSASLGVRETQYF
TRBV19	TRBJ1-5	CASTGRGFNQPQHF
TRBV4-1	TRBJ1-6	CASSQGMRHYNSPLHF
TRBV5-1	TRBJ1-2	CASSLDQTGQYGYTF
TRBV7-9	TRBJ2-7	CASSDRGPTYEQYF
TRBV10-3	TRBJ2-7	CAISATTGLEQYF
TRBV6-5	TRBJ2-1	CASSFGSSYNEQFF
TRBV25-1	TRBJ1-5	CASSGGNQPQHF
TRBV6-5	TRBJ2-5	CASSHGQNQETQYF
TRBV5-1	TRBJ2-7	CASSFREVPHGEQYF
TRBV9	TRBJ2-7	CASSVHPANYEQYF
TRBV2	TRBJ1-6	CASSEISRGNSPLHF
TRBV19	TRBJ1-6	CASSIGNRGSPLHF
TRBV7-2	TRBJ1-1	CASSLGRANTEAFF
TRBV28	TRBJ1-6	CASTPGGRNSPLHF
TRBV10-3	TRBJ2-1	CAISDSGYNEQFF
TRBV9	TRBJ2-5	CASSVASGQETQYF
TRBV30	TRBJ2-3	CAWSGLVPGSSGGYTDTQYF
TRBV19	TRBJ1-2	CASSIPDREYYGYTF
TRBV30	TRBJ1-5	CAWSVPGYSNQPQHF
TRBV6-2/TRBV6-3	TRBJ1-3	CASSPAGSYSGNTIYF
TRBV7-2	TRBJ2-5	CASSLLAGGPEETQYF
TRBV9	TRBJ2-7	CASSDQQGANEQYF
TRBV3-1/TRBV3-2	TRBJ2-3	CASSQDRYYTDTQYF
TRBV19	TRBJ1-5	CASSVPGHRPNQPQHF
TRBV5-1	TRBJ1-2	CASSLAGAPGGYGYTF
TRBV10-3	TRBJ1-2	CATKVRPTDNYGYTF
TRBV4-1	TRBJ1-2	CASSQVDFGTGGVLGYGYTF
TRBV3-1/TRBV3-2	TRBJ2-5	CASSQDLSRETQYF
TRBV2	TRBJ2-7	CASRVQGNSYEQYF
TRBV7-2	TRBJ2-1	CASNIRAPGTNEQFF
TRBV18	TRBJ2-7	CASSQGGWAYEQYF
TRBV10-3	TRBJ1-4	CATRSTGGDEKLFF
TRBV5-8	TRBJ2-1	CASSLKAGAWEFF
TRBV2	TRBJ2-5	CASSGAGGPQETQYF
TRBV6-5	TRBJ1-2	CASSRQGGGYTF